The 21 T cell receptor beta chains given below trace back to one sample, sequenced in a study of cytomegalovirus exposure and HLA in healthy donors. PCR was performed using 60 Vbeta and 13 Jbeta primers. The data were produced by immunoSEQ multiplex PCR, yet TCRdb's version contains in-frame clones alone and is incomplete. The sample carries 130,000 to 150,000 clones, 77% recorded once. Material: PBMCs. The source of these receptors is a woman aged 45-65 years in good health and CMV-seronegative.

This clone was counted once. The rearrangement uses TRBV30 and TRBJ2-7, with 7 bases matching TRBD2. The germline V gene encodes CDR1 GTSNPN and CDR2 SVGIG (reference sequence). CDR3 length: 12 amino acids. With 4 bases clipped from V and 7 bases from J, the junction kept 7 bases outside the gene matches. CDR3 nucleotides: TGTGCCTGGACTGGGGGGGTGGGGGAGCAGTACTTC. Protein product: CAWTGGVGEQYF.

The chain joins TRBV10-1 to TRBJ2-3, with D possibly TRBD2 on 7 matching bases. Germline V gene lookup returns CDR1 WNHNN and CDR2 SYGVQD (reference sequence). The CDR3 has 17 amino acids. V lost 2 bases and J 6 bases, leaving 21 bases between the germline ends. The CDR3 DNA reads TGCGCCAGCAGTGAGGTAGGGGGGGCGACGAGTTCGGATACGCAGTATTTT. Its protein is CASSEVGGATSSDTQYF.

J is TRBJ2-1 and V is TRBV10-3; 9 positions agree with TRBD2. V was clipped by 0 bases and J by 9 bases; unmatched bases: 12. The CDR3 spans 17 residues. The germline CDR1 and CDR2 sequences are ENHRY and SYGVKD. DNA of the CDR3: TGTGCCATCAGTGAGTCGGGCCGGAGCGGGGGGCAGGTTGAGCAGTTCTTC. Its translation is CAISESGRSGGQVEQFF.

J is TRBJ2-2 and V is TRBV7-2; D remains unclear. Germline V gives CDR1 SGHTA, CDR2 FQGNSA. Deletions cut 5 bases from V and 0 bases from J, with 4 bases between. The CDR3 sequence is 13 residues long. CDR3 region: CASSGPNTGELFF. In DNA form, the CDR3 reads TGTGCCAGCAGCGGGCCGAACACCGGGGAGCTGTTTTTT.

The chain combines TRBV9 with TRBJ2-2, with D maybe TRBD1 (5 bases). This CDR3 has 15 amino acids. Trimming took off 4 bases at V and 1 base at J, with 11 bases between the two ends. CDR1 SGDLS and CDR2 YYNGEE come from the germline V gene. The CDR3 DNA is TGTGCCAGCAGCCCCCAGACAGAGAACACCGGGGAGCTGTTTTTT. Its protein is CASSPQTENTGELFF.

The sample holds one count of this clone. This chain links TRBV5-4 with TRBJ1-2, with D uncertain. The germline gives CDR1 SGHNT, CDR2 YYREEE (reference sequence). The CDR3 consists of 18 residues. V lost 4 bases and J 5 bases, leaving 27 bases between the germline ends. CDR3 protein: CASSPTISDAGGRYGYTF. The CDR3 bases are TGTGCCAGCAGCCCGACGATATCTGACGCGGGAGGAAGATATGGCTACACCTTC.

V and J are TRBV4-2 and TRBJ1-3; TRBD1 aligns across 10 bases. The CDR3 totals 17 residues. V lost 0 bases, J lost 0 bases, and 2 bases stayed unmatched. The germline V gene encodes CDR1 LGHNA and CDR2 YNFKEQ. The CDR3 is CASSQDGTGVSGNTIYF. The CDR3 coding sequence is TGTGCCAGCAGCCAAGATGGGACAGGGGTCTCTGGAAACACCATATATTTT.

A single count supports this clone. For the CDR3, the DNA is TGCGCCAGCAGTTGGACAGAGTACCAAGAGACCCAGTACTTC. It encodes CASSWTEYQETQYF. The chain employs TRBV5-1 and TRBJ2-5, with a weak D call TRBD1 (6 bases). Germline CDR1 is SGHRS and CDR2 is YFSETQ. Trimming took off 5 bases at V and 0 bases at J, with 11 bases between the two ends. The CDR3 loop spans 14 amino acids.

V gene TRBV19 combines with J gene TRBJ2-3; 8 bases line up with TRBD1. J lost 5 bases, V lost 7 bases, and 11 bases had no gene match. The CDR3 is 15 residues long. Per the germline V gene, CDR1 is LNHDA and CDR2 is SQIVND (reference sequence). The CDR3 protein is CASTIGAGGRDTQYF. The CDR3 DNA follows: TGTGCCAGTACCATCGGGGCAGGGGGCAGAGATACGCAGTATTTT.

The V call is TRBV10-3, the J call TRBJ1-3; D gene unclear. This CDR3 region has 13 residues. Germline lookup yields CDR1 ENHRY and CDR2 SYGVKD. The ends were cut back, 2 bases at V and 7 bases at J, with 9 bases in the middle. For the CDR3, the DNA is TGTGCCATCAGTGAGGGGCGGGAGAACACCATATATTTT. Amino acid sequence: CAISEGRENTIYF.

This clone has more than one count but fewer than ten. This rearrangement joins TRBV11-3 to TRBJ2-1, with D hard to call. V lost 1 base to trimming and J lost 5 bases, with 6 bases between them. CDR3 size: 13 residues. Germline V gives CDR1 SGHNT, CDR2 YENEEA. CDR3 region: CASSLGANNEQFF. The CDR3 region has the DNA TGTGCCAGCAGCTTAGGGGCCAACAATGAGCAGTTCTTC.

In DNA, the CDR3 is TGTGCCAGCAGCTTGCTAGCGGGGGGCCAACACAATGAGCAGTTCTTC. Encoded protein: CASSLLAGGQHNEQFF. The chain uses TRBV7-3 and TRBJ2-1, with 11 bases identical to TRBD2. The CDR3 sequence is 16 residues long. The ends lost 3 bases at V and 5 bases at J; junction bases unmatched: 6. Germline CDR1 reads SGHTA; CDR2 reads FQGTGA.

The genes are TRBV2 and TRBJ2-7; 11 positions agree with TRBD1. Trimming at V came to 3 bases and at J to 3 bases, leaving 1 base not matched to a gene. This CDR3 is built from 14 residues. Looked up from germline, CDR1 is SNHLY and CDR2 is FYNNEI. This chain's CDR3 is CASSDGTGGYEQYF. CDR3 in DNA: TGTGCCAGCAGTGATGGGACAGGGGGCTACGAGCAGTACTTC.

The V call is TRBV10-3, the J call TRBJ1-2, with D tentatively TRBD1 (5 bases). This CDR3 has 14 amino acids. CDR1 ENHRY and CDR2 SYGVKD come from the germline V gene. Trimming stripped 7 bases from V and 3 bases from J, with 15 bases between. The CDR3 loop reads CAIKDNGRDYGYTF. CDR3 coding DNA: TGTGCCATCAAGGACAACGGAAGGGACTATGGCTACACCTTC.

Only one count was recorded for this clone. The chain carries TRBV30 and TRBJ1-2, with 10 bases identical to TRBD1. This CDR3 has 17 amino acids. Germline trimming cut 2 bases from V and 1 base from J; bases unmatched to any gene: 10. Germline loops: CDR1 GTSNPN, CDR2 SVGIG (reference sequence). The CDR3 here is CAWSTLGQGTFNYGYTF. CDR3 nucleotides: TGTGCCTGGAGTACCCTGGGACAGGGGACGTTTAACTATGGCTACACCTTC. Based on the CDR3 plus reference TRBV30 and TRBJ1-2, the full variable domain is SQTIHQWPATLVQPVGSPLSLECTVEGTSNPNLYWYRQAAGRGLQLLFYSVGIGQISSEVPQNLSASRPQDRQFILSSKKLLLSDSGFYLCAWSTLGQGTFNYGYTFGSGTRLTVV.

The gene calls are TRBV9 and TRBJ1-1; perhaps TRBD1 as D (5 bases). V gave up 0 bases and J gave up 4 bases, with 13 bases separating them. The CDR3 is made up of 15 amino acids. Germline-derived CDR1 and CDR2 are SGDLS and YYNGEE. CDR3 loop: CASSVGGALGTEAFF. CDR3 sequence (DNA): TGTGCCAGCAGCGTAGGCGGGGCTTTGGGCACTGAAGCTTTCTTT.

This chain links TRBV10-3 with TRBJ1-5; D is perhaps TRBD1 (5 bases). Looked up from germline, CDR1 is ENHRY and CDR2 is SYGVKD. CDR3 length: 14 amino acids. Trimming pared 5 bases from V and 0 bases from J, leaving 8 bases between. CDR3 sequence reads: CAISRGHSNQPQHF. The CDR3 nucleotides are TGTGCCATCAGTCGAGGACATAGCAATCAGCCCCAGCATTTT.

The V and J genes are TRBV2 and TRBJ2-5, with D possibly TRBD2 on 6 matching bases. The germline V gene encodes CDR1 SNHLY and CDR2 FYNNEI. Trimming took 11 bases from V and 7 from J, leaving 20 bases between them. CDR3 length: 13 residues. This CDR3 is CAGRGLLKPTQYF. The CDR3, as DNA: TGTGCCGGAAGGGGACTCCTTAAACCGACCCAGTACTTC.

CDR3 bases: TGTGCCAGCAGTGAACTAGCGGCGGACACCGGGGAGCTGTTTTTT. Translated: CASSELAADTGELFF. The V call is TRBV25-1, the J call TRBJ2-2, with 7 bases identical to TRBD2. This CDR3 region has 15 residues. Germline CDR1 reads MGHDK; CDR2 reads SYGVNS. The J segment lost 3 bases and the V segment lost 2 bases, leaving 3 bases of the junction unmatched.

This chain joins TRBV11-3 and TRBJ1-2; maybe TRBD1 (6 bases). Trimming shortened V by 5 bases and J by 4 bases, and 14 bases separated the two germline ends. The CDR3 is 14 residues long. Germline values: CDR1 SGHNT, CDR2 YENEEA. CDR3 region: CASSPDRTTYGYTF. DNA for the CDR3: TGTGCCAGCAGCCCAGACAGGACAACCTATGGCTACACCTTC. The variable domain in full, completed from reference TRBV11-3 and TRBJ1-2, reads EAGVVQSPRYKIIEKKQPVAFWCNPISGHNTLYWYLQNLGQGPELLIRYENEEAVDDSQLPKDRFSAERLKGVDSTLKIQPAELGDSAVYLCASSPDRTTYGYTFGSGTRLTVV.

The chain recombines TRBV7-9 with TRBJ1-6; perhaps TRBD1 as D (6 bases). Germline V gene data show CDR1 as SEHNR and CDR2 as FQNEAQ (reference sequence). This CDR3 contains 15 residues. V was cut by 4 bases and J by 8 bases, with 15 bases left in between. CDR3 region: CASSSTGRPDSPLHF. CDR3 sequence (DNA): TGTGCCAGCAGCTCTACAGGGCGTCCGGATTCACCCCTCCACTTT.